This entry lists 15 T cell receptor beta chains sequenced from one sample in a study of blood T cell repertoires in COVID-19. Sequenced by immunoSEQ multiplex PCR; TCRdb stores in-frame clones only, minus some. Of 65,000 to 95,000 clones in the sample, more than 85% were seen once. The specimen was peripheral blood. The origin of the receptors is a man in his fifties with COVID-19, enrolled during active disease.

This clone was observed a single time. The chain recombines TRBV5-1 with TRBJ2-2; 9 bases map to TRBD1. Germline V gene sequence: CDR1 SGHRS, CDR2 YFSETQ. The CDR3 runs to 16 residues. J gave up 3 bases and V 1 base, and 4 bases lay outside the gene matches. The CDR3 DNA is TGCGCCAGCAGCTTGCTTCGGACAGGGGACACCGGGGAGCTGTTTTTT. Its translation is CASSLLRTGDTGELFF. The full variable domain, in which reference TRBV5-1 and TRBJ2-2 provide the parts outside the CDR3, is KAGVTQTPRYLIKTRGQQVTLSCSPISGHRSVSWYQQTPGQGLQFLFEYFSETQRNKGNFPGRFSGRQFSNSRSEMNVSTLELGDSALYLCASSLLRTGDTGELFFGEGSRLTVL.

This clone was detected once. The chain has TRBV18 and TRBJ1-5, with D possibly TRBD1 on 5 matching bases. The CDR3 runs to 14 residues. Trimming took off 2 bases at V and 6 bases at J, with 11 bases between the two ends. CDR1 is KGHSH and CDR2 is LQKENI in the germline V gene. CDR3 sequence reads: CASSPGATGQPQHF. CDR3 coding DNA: TGTGCCAGCTCACCAGGGGCCACCGGTCAGCCCCAGCATTTT.

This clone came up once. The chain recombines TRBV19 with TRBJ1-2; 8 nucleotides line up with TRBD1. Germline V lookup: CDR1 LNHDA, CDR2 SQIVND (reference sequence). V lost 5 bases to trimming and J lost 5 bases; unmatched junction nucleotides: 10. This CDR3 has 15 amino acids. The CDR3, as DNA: TGTGCCAGTAGTGCCCTCAGGACAGGGAAATATGGCTACACCTTC. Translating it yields CASSALRTGKYGYTF.

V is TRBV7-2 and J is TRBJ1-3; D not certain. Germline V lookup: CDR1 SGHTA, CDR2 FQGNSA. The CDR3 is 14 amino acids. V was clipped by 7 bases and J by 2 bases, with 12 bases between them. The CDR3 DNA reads TGTGCCAGCACCCCCACAAATCCTGGAAACACCATATATTTT. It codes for CASTPTNPGNTIYF.

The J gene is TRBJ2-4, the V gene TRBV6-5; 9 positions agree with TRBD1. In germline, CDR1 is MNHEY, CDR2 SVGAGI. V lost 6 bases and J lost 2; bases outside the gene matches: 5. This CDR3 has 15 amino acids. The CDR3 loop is CASRPGQGTKNIQYF. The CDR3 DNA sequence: TGTGCCAGCAGACCGGGACAGGGAACCAAAAACATTCAGTACTTC.

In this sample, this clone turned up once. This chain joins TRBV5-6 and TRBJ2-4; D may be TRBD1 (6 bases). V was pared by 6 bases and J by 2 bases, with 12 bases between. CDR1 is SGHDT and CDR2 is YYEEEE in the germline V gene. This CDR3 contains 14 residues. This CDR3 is CASNPTGTKNIQYF. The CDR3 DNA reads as TGTGCCAGCAACCCCACAGGGACCAAAAACATTCAGTACTTC.

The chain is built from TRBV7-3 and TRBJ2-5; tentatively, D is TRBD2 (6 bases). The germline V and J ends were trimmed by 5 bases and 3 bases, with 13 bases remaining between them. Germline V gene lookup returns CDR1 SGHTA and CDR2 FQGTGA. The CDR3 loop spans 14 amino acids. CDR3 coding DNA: TGTGCCAGCAGCCAGGGAGGAGCCAAAGAGACCCAGTACTTC. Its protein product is CASSQGGAKETQYF.

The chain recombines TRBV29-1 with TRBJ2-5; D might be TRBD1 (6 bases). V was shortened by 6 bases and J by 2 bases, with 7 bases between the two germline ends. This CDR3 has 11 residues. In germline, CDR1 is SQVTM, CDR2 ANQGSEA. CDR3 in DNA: TGCAGCGTCGACAGGCAAGAGACCCAGTACTTC. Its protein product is CSVDRQETQYF.

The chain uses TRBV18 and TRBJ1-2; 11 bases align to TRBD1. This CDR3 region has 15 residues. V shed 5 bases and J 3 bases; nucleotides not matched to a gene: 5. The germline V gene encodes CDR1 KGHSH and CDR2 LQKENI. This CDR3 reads CASSGTGGLDYGYTF. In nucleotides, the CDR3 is TGTGCCAGCTCAGGGACAGGGGGGCTCGACTATGGCTACACCTTC.

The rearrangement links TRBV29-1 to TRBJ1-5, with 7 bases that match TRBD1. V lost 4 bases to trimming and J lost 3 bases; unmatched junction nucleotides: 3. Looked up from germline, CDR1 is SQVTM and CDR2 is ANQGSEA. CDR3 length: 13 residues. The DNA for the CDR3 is TGCAGCGTTGGGACAGGCTACAATCAGCCCCAGCATTTT. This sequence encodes CSVGTGYNQPQHF.

This CDR3 reads CASSQGSERERDYEQYV. CDR3 DNA: TGTGCCAGCAGCCAAGGAAGTGAGCGGGAGAGGGACTACGAGCAGTACGTC. The chain recombines TRBV3-1 (or the pseudogene TRBV3-2) with TRBJ2-7, with TRBD2 matching over 8 bases. From germline, CDR1 is LGHDT and CDR2 YNNKEL (reference sequence). J was trimmed by 3 bases and V by 1 base; bases with no gene match: 11. The length of the CDR3 is 17 residues.

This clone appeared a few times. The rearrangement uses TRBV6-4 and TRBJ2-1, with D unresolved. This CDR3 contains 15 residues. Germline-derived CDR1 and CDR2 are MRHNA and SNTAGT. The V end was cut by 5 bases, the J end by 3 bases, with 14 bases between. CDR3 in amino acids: CASSTDPAFYNEQFF. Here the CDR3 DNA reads TGTGCCAGCAGTACTGATCCAGCGTTCTACAATGAGCAGTTCTTC.

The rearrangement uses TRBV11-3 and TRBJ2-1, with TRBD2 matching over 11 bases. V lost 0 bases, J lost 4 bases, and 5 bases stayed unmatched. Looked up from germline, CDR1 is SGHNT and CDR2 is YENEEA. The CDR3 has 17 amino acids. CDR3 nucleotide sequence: TGTGCCAGCAGCTTAGAGACTAGCGGGACACCTTACAATGAGCAGTTCTTC. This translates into CASSLETSGTPYNEQFF.

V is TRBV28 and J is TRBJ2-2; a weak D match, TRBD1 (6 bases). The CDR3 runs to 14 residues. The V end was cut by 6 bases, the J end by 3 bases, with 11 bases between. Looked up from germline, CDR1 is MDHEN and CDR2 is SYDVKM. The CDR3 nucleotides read TGTGCCAGCAGACCCGGACAGCACACCGGGGAGCTGTTTTTT. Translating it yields CASRPGQHTGELFF.

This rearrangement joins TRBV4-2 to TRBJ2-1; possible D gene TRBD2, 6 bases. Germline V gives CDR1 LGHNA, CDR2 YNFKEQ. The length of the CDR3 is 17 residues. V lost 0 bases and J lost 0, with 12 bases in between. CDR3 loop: CASSQDQAGSSYNEQFF. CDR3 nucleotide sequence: TGTGCCAGCAGCCAAGATCAGGCGGGGAGCTCCTACAATGAGCAGTTCTTC.